This T cell receptor beta chain was sequenced in a study of CD8 T cells in Susac syndrome. Deletions cut 8 bases from V and 3 bases from J, with 15 bases between. The CDR3 has 13 amino acids. Germline V gene data show CDR1 as SQVTM and CDR2 as ANQGSEA. The authors reverse transcribed roughly 0.5 to 1 ug RNA with random hexamers. TCR beta CDR3 was amplified by immunoSEQ multiplex PCR. This amplification extended across 54 Vbeta and 13 Jbeta segments. MiXCR, run by TCRdb on the immunoSEQ multiplex PCR reads, gives a single entry per CDR3 protein. The table includes roughly 190,000 distinct CDR3 sequences, 90% to 96% detected once.

Sequencing was performed on CD4+ T cells from PBMCs. The source of this sequence is a human donor with Susac syndrome. The chain couples TRBV29-1 to TRBJ2-3; D is perhaps TRBD1 or TRBD2 (5 bases each). The CDR3: CSSPGPSTDTQYF. In DNA, the CDR3 is TGCAGCTCTCCGGGACCGTCAACAGATACGCAGTATTTT.